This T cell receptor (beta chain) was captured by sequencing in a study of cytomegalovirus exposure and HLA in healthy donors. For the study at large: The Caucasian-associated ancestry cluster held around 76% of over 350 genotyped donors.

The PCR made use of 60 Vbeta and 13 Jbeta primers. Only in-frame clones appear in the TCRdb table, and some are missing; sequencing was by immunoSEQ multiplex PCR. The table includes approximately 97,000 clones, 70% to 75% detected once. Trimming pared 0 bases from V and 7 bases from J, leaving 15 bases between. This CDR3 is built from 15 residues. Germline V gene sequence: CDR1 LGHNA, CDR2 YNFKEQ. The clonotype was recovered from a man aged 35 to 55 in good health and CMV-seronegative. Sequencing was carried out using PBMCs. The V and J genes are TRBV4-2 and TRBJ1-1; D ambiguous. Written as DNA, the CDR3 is TGTGCCAGCAGCCAAGAAATAATGCCGGTCAATGAAGCTTTCTTT. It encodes CASSQEIMPVNEAFF.